This is a list of T cell receptor beta chains from one sample in a study of OX40 agonist ivuxolimab in advanced cancers. Here immunoSEQ multiplex PCR was the method, and the copy in TCRdb shows in-frame clones only, minus some. The table records roughly 64,000 clones, roughly 80% of them present only once. Sequenced material: CD4+ or CD8+ T cells sorted from blood, taken in a trial of the OX40 agonist ivuxolimab. These receptors were collected from an adult with an advanced solid tumor such as melanoma, head and neck, liver or kidney cancer. Both conserved end residues are part of each CDR3. Each record gives: V gene, J gene, D gene, clone size, CDR3 protein, CDR3 DNA. A D gene is named only where the DNA matches it firmly. Part of the rows lack a size; the others show once, few, many or a class for expanded clones.

V: TRBV4-1
J: TRBJ2-7
D: TRBD1
size: -
CDR3: CASSKRQGARWYEQYF
DNA: TGCGCCAGCAGCAAAAGACAGGGGGCAAGATGGTACGAGCAGTACTTC

V: TRBV5-1
J: TRBJ1-2
D: -
size: -
CDR3: CASSSMGANGYTF
DNA: TGCGCCAGCAGCTCAATGGGGGCTAATGGCTACACCTTC

V: TRBV27
J: TRBJ1-3
D: TRBD1
size: -
CDR3: CASSLLGTGLSGNTIYF
DNA: TGTGCCAGCAGTTTATTAGGGACAGGTTTATCTGGAAACACCATATATTTT

V: TRBV6-5
J: TRBJ1-5
D: -
size: -
CDR3: CASSSQTRNQPQHF
DNA: TGTGCCAGCAGTTCCCAAACCCGCAATCAGCCCCAGCATTTT

V: TRBV30
J: TRBJ1-5
D: TRBD1
size: -
CDR3: CAWSGGGDQPQHF
DNA: TGTGCCTGGAGCGGAGGGGGCGATCAGCCCCAGCATTTT

V: TRBV19
J: TRBJ2-7
D: -
size: -
CDR3: CASSLKRGLYEQYF
DNA: TGTGCCAGTAGCCTGAAACGTGGACTCTACGAGCAGTACTTC

V: TRBV5-1
J: TRBJ2-7
D: -
size: once
CDR3: CASSLGSQLTF
DNA: TGCGCCAGCAGCTTAGGTTCGCAACTGACCTTC

V: TRBV28
J: TRBJ2-6
D: -
size: -
CDR3: CASRNLLKGRVLSGANVLTF
DNA: TGTGCCAGCAGAAACCTTTTAAAGGGCAGGGTCCTCTCTGGGGCCAACGTCCTGACTTTC

V: TRBV27
J: TRBJ2-7
D: TRBD2
size: -
CDR3: CASSLSLAGNYEQYF
DNA: TGTGCCAGCAGTTTGTCACTAGCGGGTAACTACGAGCAGTACTTC

V: TRBV5-1
J: TRBJ2-7
D: -
size: few
CDR3: CASSLSGEQYF
DNA: TGCGCCAGCAGCTTGTCAGGCGAGCAGTACTTC

V: TRBV11-2
J: TRBJ2-2
D: -
size: -
CDR3: CASSLGPSTGTGELFF
DNA: TGTGCCAGCAGCTTAGGACCCTCCACAGGGACCGGGGAGCTGTTTTTT

V: TRBV10-3
J: TRBJ1-2
D: -
size: -
CDR3: CAGRQVSDYGYTF
DNA: TGTGCCGGCCGACAGGTGTCGGACTATGGCTACACCTTC

V: TRBV21-1
J: TRBJ2-5
D: -
size: -
CDR3: CASSLPDRGRQETQYF
DNA: TGTGCCAGCAGCTTGCCGGACAGGGGACGCCAAGAGACCCAGTACTTC

V: TRBV10-2
J: TRBJ2-1
D: TRBD1
size: -
CDR3: CASRRPGGTDEQFF
DNA: TGCGCCAGCCGCAGGCCAGGGGGTACGGATGAGCAGTTCTTC

V: TRBV11-2
J: TRBJ1-1
D: TRBD1
size: -
CDR3: CASSLNPGTGGVAFF
DNA: TGTGCCAGCAGCTTAAACCCCGGGACAGGGGGAGTAGCTTTCTTT

V: TRBV28
J: TRBJ2-6
D: -
size: -
CDR3: CASRQGFTGANVLTF
DNA: TGTGCCAGCAGACAGGGTTTTACTGGGGCCAACGTCCTGACTTTC